What follows are 17 T cell receptor beta chains derived from one specimen sequenced in a study of CD8+ T cells in alopecia areata. In each case, RNA was isolated and then reverse transcribed into cDNA as the sequencing template. Sequencing was performed with immunoSEQ multiplex PCR; in TCRdb, only in-frame clones are kept and a portion is missing. The sample carries 160,000 or so clones, 50% to 65% recorded once. The material sequenced was CD8+ T cells sorted from blood, taken at week 0. The origin of the receptors is a human donor with alopecia areata.

The chain uses TRBV11-2 and TRBJ2-5; TRBD2 matches at 8 bases. Germline CDR1 SGHAT, CDR2 FQNNGV. The CDR3 spans 15 residues. Trimming removed 3 bases from V and 3 bases from J; junction bases left unmatched: 6. CDR3 bases: TGTGCCAGCAGCTTTCGTACAGCGGGGGAAGAGACCCAGTACTTC. Translation gives CASSFRTAGEETQYF.

The chain links TRBV11-2 to TRBJ2-3; 8 nucleotides align to TRBD2. The V gene's germline CDR1 is SGHAT and CDR2 FQNNGV. V trimming: 1 base; J trimming: 7 bases; junction bases outside the gene matches: 4. This CDR3 has 14 residues. CDR3 amino acids: CASSLGGGLYTQYF. The DNA for the CDR3 is TGTGCCAGCAGCTTAGGCGGGGGGTTATATACGCAGTATTTT.

The gene calls are TRBV13 and TRBJ2-3; D uncertain. Germline V gene sequence: CDR1 PRHDT, CDR2 FYEKMQ (reference sequence). The CDR3 totals 14 residues. The ends were cut back, 6 bases at V and 4 bases at J, with 14 bases in the middle. The DNA of the CDR3 is TGTGCCAGCAGGGCAGCAGCCGCCTCAGATACGCAGTATTTT. Its protein product is CASRAAAASDTQYF.

This chain links TRBV30 with TRBJ2-1; 9 bases fit TRBD1. This CDR3 has 14 residues. V was pared by 7 bases and J by 10 bases, with 14 bases of the junction left unmatched. In germline, CDR1 is GTSNPN, CDR2 SVGIG (reference sequence). CDR3 amino acids: CAFNRDREPYEQFF. CDR3 in DNA: TGTGCCTTTAACCGGGACAGGGAGCCCTACGAGCAGTTCTTC.

V gene TRBV30 combines with J gene TRBJ1-5; 8 bases agree with TRBD1. This CDR3 region has 13 residues. V was pared by 8 bases and J by 1 base, with 4 bases of the junction left unmatched. Per the germline V gene, CDR1 is GTSNPN and CDR2 is SVGIG (reference sequence). The CDR3 sequence is CAIQGASNQPQHF. The CDR3 DNA is TGTGCCATCCAGGGGGCGAGCAATCAGCCCCAGCATTTT.

The chain joins TRBV30 to TRBJ1-2; D unresolved. Trimming stripped 7 bases from V and 3 bases from J, with 9 bases between. Germline V lookup: CDR1 GTSNPN, CDR2 SVGIG (reference sequence). The CDR3 spans 11 residues. For the CDR3, the DNA is TGTGCCTCGTTTCTAGACTATGGCTACACCTTC. This encodes CASFLDYGYTF.

This chain connects TRBV30 to TRBJ2-5, with D perhaps matching TRBD1 or TRBD2 (5 bases each). This CDR3 region has 13 residues. The V end lost 0 bases, the J end lost 11 bases, and 16 bases lay between the germline ends. From germline, CDR1 is GTSNPN and CDR2 SVGIG (reference sequence). The chain's CDR3 is CAWSVSAVGEQYF. For the CDR3, the DNA is TGTGCCTGGAGTGTAAGCGCGGTGGGGGAGCAGTACTTC.

There are a few counts of this clone. The chain carries TRBV7-9 and TRBJ2-1; D is possibly TRBD2 (7 bases). The CDR3 has 15 residues. With 5 bases removed from V and 7 bases from J, the gap between germline ends came to 18 bases. Per the germline V gene, CDR1 is SEHNR and CDR2 is FQNEAQ (reference sequence). As DNA, the CDR3 is TGTGCCAGCAGCCCTCTAGGGGGGGCGGAAAATGAGCAGTTCTTC. This encodes CASSPLGGAENEQFF.

The gene calls are TRBV6-5 and TRBJ2-1, with D perhaps TRBD1 (6 bases). This CDR3 region has 14 residues. The germline CDR1 and CDR2 sequences are MNHEY and SVGAGI. Trimming left V 7 bases short and J 5 bases short, with 15 bases between. The CDR3 loop reads CASTASYRDNEQFF. As DNA, the CDR3 is TGTGCCAGCACGGCTAGCTACAGGGACAATGAGCAGTTCTTC.

This clone showed up just a few times. The gene calls are TRBV6-6 and TRBJ2-3, with D perhaps matching TRBD1 or TRBD2 (6 bases each). The V gene lost 4 bases and the J gene lost 4 bases, with 9 bases spanning the gap. Per germline, CDR1 MNHNY and CDR2 SVGAGI (reference sequence). CDR3 length: 13 amino acids. The CDR3: CASSFGGADTQYF. DNA for the CDR3: TGTGCCAGCAGTTTCGGGGGCGCAGATACGCAGTATTTT.

V and J are TRBV18 and TRBJ2-1; 13 nucleotides align to TRBD2. The CDR3 has 15 residues. With V trimmed by 2 bases and J by 5 bases, 0 bases remained unmatched. The germline V gene encodes CDR1 KGHSH and CDR2 LQKENI. CDR3 in amino acids: CASSPGLAGDNEQFF. Written as DNA, the CDR3 is TGTGCCAGCTCACCAGGACTAGCGGGGGACAATGAGCAGTTCTTC.

This clone has just a few counts. The CDR3, as DNA: TGTGCCAGCAGCTTAGGACAGCCCAATCAGCCCCAGCATTTT. Amino acid sequence: CASSLGQPNQPQHF. The V call is TRBV11-2, the J call TRBJ1-5, with D possibly TRBD1 on 5 matching bases. The germline CDR1 and CDR2 sequences are SGHAT and FQNNGV. This CDR3 contains 14 residues. Trimming pared 1 base from V and 3 bases from J, leaving 7 bases between. Full variable domain (outside the CDR3, taken from reference TRBV11-2 and TRBJ1-5): EAGVAQSPRYKIIEKRQSVAFWCNPISGHATLYWYQQILGQGPKLLIQFQNNGVVDDSQLPKDRFSAERLKGVDSTLKIQPAKLEDSAVYLCASSLGQPNQPQHFGDGTRLSIL.

This clone was recorded a few times. V usage is TRBV9 and J usage is TRBJ1-3, with unresolved D. V lost 0 bases and J lost 4, with 8 bases in between. CDR1 is SGDLS and CDR2 is YYNGEE in the germline V gene. The CDR3 contains 14 residues. CDR3 in amino acids: CASSVDLGGNTIYF. CDR3 DNA: TGTGCCAGCAGCGTAGATTTAGGGGGAAACACCATATATTTT. The full variable domain, rest sourced from reference TRBV9 and TRBJ1-3, is DSGVTQTPKHLITATGQRVTLRCSPRSGDLSVYWYQQSLDQGLQFLIQYYNGEERAKGNILERFSAQQFPDLHSELNLSSLELGDSALYFCASSVDLGGNTIYFGEGSWLTVV.

This clone was counted between two and nine times. This chain joins TRBV13 and TRBJ1-4, with TRBD1 as a possible D gene (6 bases). This CDR3 has 13 amino acids. The V end lost 5 bases, the J end lost 8 bases, and 12 bases lay between the germline ends. Germline values: CDR1 PRHDT, CDR2 FYEKMQ (reference sequence). The CDR3 here is CASSPPGDEKLFF. The CDR3 DNA sequence: TGTGCCAGCAGCCCTCCAGGGGACGAAAAACTGTTTTTT.

The gene calls are TRBV4-3 and TRBJ2-3, with 11 positions matching TRBD1. The CDR3 has 16 amino acids. Unmatched junction bases numbered 9, after V lost 5 bases and J lost 5 bases. Looked up from germline, CDR1 is LGHNA and CDR2 is YSLEER. The CDR3 protein is CASSTQDRGQGDTQYF. In DNA, the CDR3 is TGCGCCAGCAGCACCCAGGACAGGGGGCAGGGAGATACGCAGTATTTT.

The V gene is TRBV30, the J gene TRBJ1-1; 7 bases align to TRBD1. The CDR3 covers 14 residues. CDR1 and CDR2 from the germline V gene are GTSNPN and SVGIG (reference sequence). V lost 4 bases, J lost 0 bases, and 5 bases stayed unmatched. The CDR3 DNA reads as TGTGCCTGGACCCTTGGACAGGTGAACACTGAAGCTTTCTTT. Translated: CAWTLGQVNTEAFF.

The rearrangement uses TRBV14 and TRBJ1-2; D call uncertain. V lost 0 bases, J lost 4 bases, and 6 bases lay in between. The CDR3 sequence is 13 residues long. Looked up from germline, CDR1 is SGHDN and CDR2 is FVKESK. CDR3 residues: CASSQDTAYGYTF. For the CDR3, the DNA is TGTGCCAGCAGCCAAGACACAGCCTATGGCTACACCTTC.